The 27 T cell receptor beta chains in this list originate from one sample, sequenced in a study of blood T cell repertoires in COVID-19. Some clones are missing from TCRdb's copy, which holds only in-frame ones; the method was immunoSEQ multiplex PCR. The sample yields 150,000 to 200,000 clones, more than 70% seen once. Sequencing was carried out using peripheral blood. These receptors originate from a human donor in a cohort sampled during active COVID-19.

Turning to this clone: The same CDR3 arises from other DNA sequences in this sample as well. V usage is TRBV5-1 and J usage is TRBJ2-2, with D tentatively TRBD1 (6 bases). Per germline, CDR1 SGHRS and CDR2 YFSETQ. CDR3 length: 15 residues. The germline V and J ends were trimmed by 3 bases and 0 bases, with 9 bases remaining between them. CDR3 sequence reads: CASSSTGTNTGELFF. CDR3 sequence (DNA): TGCGCCAGCAGCTCAACAGGGACGAACACCGGGGAGCTGTTTTTT.

The J gene is TRBJ2-2, the V gene TRBV4-1, with TRBD2 as a possible D gene (5 bases). Germline V CDR1 and CDR2: MGHRA, YSYEKL. Trimming removed 1 base from V and 5 bases from J, with 14 bases in between. This CDR3 has 16 residues. The CDR3 DNA sequence: TGCGCCAGCAGCCAAGGAGGAGGCTCCAGGACCGGGGAGCTGTTTTTT. Protein: CASSQGGGSRTGELFF.

Comments on this clone: This sample includes further DNA sequences coding for the same CDR3. The rearrangement joins TRBV5-1 to TRBJ1-1, with TRBD1 as a possible D gene (6 bases). The germline CDR1 and CDR2 sequences are SGHRS and YFSETQ. This CDR3 region has 14 residues. V gave up 3 bases and J gave up 1 base, with 10 bases separating them. CDR3 region: CASSSRTANTEAFF. CDR3 DNA sequence: TGCGCCAGCAGCTCGCGGACAGCGAACACTGAAGCTTTCTTT.

V is TRBV28 and J is TRBJ1-6, with TRBD1 as a possible D gene (6 bases). This CDR3 contains 16 residues. CDR1 and CDR2 from the germline V gene are MDHEN and SYDVKM. The V and J ends lost 3 bases and 10 bases respectively, with 19 bases between them. This CDR3 reads CASSFRRGRSKSPLHF. The CDR3 nucleotides are TGTGCCAGCAGTTTCCGGCGGGGGCGCAGTAAATCACCCCTCCACTTT.

This clone appeared a single time. The chain has TRBV7-9 and TRBJ2-7, with 9 bases aligning to TRBD1. With 4 bases clipped from V and 5 bases from J, the junction kept 6 bases outside the gene matches. This CDR3 has 14 residues. From germline, CDR1 is SEHNR and CDR2 FQNEAQ (reference sequence). CDR3 protein: CASSSRQGGNEQYF. CDR3 coding DNA: TGTGCCAGCAGCTCCCGACAGGGGGGAAACGAGCAGTACTTC.

J is TRBJ1-6 and V is TRBV4-2; possibly TRBD1 for D (6 bases). Trimming cost V 4 bases and J 7 bases, with 20 bases left between them. CDR1 and CDR2 from the germline V gene are LGHNA and YNFKEQ. This CDR3 has 17 amino acids. Here the CDR3 DNA reads TGTGCCAGCAGCCCTCGGGCAGGGGAGTTTGGAAATTCACCCCTCCACTTT. This encodes CASSPRAGEFGNSPLHF.

Here the CDR3 DNA reads TGTGCCTGGAAACAGAGCTATGGCTACACCTTC. Protein product: CAWKQSYGYTF. The J gene is TRBJ1-2, the V gene TRBV30; no firm D call. Germline V gene lookup returns CDR1 GTSNPN and CDR2 SVGIG (reference sequence). V lost 4 bases to trimming and J lost 4 bases, with 7 bases between them. This CDR3 has 11 residues.

V is TRBV9 and J is TRBJ2-3, with a tentative D call TRBD1 (6 bases). With 0 bases removed from V and 1 base from J, the gap between germline ends came to 6 bases. The CDR3 consists of 14 residues. The germline CDR1 and CDR2 sequences are SGDLS and YYNGEE. For the CDR3, the DNA is TGTGCCAGCAGCGTAGAGGGGGGCACAGATACGCAGTATTTT. It codes for CASSVEGGTDTQYF.

The chain uses TRBV9 and TRBJ2-1; 10 bases align to TRBD2. CDR1 and CDR2 from the germline V gene are SGDLS and YYNGEE. Losses at the gene ends were 0 bases for V and 10 bases for J; bases not matched to a gene: 4. The CDR3 contains 14 residues. CDR3 nucleotides: TGTGCCAGCAGCGTAGGTACTAGCGGGATCGAGCAGTTCTTC. Translation: CASSVGTSGIEQFF.

CDR3 sequence: CASSLSPRGDTEAFF. Written as DNA, the CDR3 is TGTGCCAGCAGCTTGTCCCCCCGGGGTGACACTGAAGCTTTCTTT. The chain uses TRBV7-8 and TRBJ1-1; D not resolved. Between the trimmed V and J ends, which lost 3 bases and 3 bases, there was a span of 14 bases. The CDR3 sequence is 15 residues long. Germline V lookup: CDR1 SGHVS, CDR2 FQNEAQ.

Worth noting for this clone: Relative to the germline gene, one junction end is altered; a read error may explain this. V usage is TRBV7-2 and J usage is TRBJ2-7; 12 bases are a match to TRBD2. Germline V gene sequence: CDR1 SGHTA, CDR2 FQGNSA. The length of the CDR3 is 15 residues. CDR3 loop: CASSLAGGPAYEQYF. CDR3 sequence (DNA): TGTGCCAGCAGCCTAGCGGGGGGGCCCGCCTACGAGCAGTACTTC. Based on the CDR3 plus reference TRBV7-2 and TRBJ2-7, the full variable domain is GAGVSQSPSNKVTEKGKDVELRCDPISGHTALYWYRQSLGQGLEFLIYFQGNSAPDKSGLPSDRFSAERTGGSVSTLTIQRTQQEDSAVYLCASSLAGGPAYEQYFGPGTRLTVT.

The chain recombines TRBV6-2 or TRBV6-3 with TRBJ2-3, with 7 bases fitting TRBD2. J was trimmed by 3 bases and V by 2 bases; bases with no gene match: 2. The CDR3 runs to 14 residues. CDR1 MNHEY and CDR2 SVGEGT come from the germline V gene. CDR3 amino acids: CASSYGLGTDTQYF. The CDR3 DNA reads as TGTGCCAGCAGTTACGGACTAGGAACAGATACGCAGTATTTT.

V is TRBV7-9 and J is TRBJ1-2; D possibly corresponds to TRBD1 (5 bases). The CDR3 has 13 residues. Between the trimmed V and J ends, which lost 2 bases and 7 bases, there was a span of 11 bases. Germline V gives CDR1 SEHNR, CDR2 FQNEAQ (reference sequence). The CDR3 DNA reads TGTGCCAGCAGCTTACAAGGGGTTGGTGGCTACACCTTC. Translating it yields CASSLQGVGGYTF.

The chain recombines TRBV10-2 with TRBJ2-3, with TRBD2 identical over 9 bases. Per the germline V gene, CDR1 is WSHSY and CDR2 is SAAADI. This CDR3 is built from 14 residues. Trimming cost V 5 bases and J 2 bases; bases outside gene matches: 2. The CDR3 nucleotides are TGCGCCAGCAGTTTAGCGGGAGCCACAGATACGCAGTATTTT. Protein sequence: CASSLAGATDTQYF.

The CDR3, as DNA: TGTGCCAGCAGTTACTCTAGGACTAGCGCCAACGTCCTGACTTTC. This translates into CASSYSRTSANVLTF. This rearrangement joins TRBV6-2 or TRBV6-3 to TRBJ2-6; 8 bases fit TRBD2. The CDR3 length is 15 residues. The germline CDR1 and CDR2 sequences are MNHEY and SVGEGT. Losses at the gene ends were 0 bases for V and 7 bases for J; bases not matched to a gene: 2.

The chain recombines TRBV29-1 with TRBJ1-5, with 10 bases lining up with TRBD1. The CDR3 extends over 12 amino acids. Trimming cost V 6 bases and J 6 bases; bases outside gene matches: 2. The germline CDR1 and CDR2 sequences are SQVTM and ANQGSEA. The DNA of the CDR3 is TGCAGCGTGCGGACAGGGGGTCAGCCCCAGCATTTT. Amino acid sequence: CSVRTGGQPQHF.

V gene TRBV9 combines with J gene TRBJ2-7; 9 bases line up with TRBD2. CDR1 is SGDLS and CDR2 is YYNGEE in the germline V gene. The CDR3 has 16 residues. J was trimmed by 5 bases and V by 4 bases; bases with no gene match: 13. CDR3 bases: TGTGCCAGCAGCCCCCTAAGGGCTAGCGGGAACCACGAGCAGTACTTC. Protein sequence: CASSPLRASGNHEQYF.

CDR3 residues: CASSFGDRLWTDTQYF. In DNA form, the CDR3 reads TGTGCCAGCAGTTTCGGGGATCGCCTTTGGACAGATACGCAGTATTTT. V gene TRBV27 combines with J gene TRBJ2-3; perhaps TRBD2 as D (5 bases). Trimming removed 3 bases from V and 3 bases from J, with 16 bases in between. Germline values: CDR1 MNHEY, CDR2 SMNVEV (reference sequence). The CDR3 length is 16 residues.

This clone was recorded once. This sequence joins TRBV7-9 and TRBJ1-4; 11 bases fit TRBD1. This CDR3 has 15 amino acids. The V segment lost 5 bases and the J segment 3 bases; nucleotides outside the gene matches: 2. The germline CDR1 and CDR2 sequences are SEHNR and FQNEAQ (reference sequence). DNA of the CDR3: TGTGCCAGCAGCCTGGGACAGGGGGCTAATGAAAAACTGTTTTTT. Translation gives CASSLGQGANEKLFF.

The chain employs TRBV9 and TRBJ2-5; perhaps TRBD1 as D (6 bases). Germline V lookup: CDR1 SGDLS, CDR2 YYNGEE. The germline V and J ends were trimmed by 3 bases and 5 bases, with 14 bases remaining between them. The CDR3 runs 14 residues. Here the CDR3 DNA reads TGTGCCAGCAGCGCACAACAGGGTGGGGAGACCCAGTACTTC. As protein: CASSAQQGGETQYF.

The CDR3 DNA reads TGCGCCAGCCGGGAGCAATCGTCCTACAATGAGCAGTTCTTC. This sequence encodes CASREQSSYNEQFF. The chain employs TRBV5-1 and TRBJ2-1; perhaps TRBD2 as D (6 bases). The V end was cut by 7 bases, the J end by 1 base, with 12 bases between. Germline CDR1 and CDR2: SGHRS and YFSETQ. There are 14 residues in the CDR3. Variable domain in full (rest from reference TRBV5-1 and TRBJ2-1): KAGVTQTPRYLIKTRGQQVTLSCSPISGHRSVSWYQQTPGQGLQFLFEYFSETQRNKGNFPGRFSGRQFSNSRSEMNVSTLELGDSALYLCASREQSSYNEQFFGPGTRLTVL.

V is TRBV6-2 or TRBV6-3 and J is TRBJ1-6, with D possibly being TRBD1 (6 bases). This CDR3 comprises 15 residues. Between the trimmed V and J ends, which lost 2 bases and 7 bases, there was a span of 12 bases. Per germline, CDR1 MNHEY and CDR2 SVGEGT. CDR3 nucleotides: TGTGCCAGCAGTTACGTCGTCAGGGGAAATTCACCCCTCCACTTT. Encoded protein: CASSYVVRGNSPLHF.

V and J are TRBV29-1 and TRBJ1-2; D is unresolved. Germline assignment: CDR1 SQVTM and CDR2 ANQGSEA. Trimming took 6 bases from V and 8 from J, leaving 25 bases between them. The CDR3 has 15 amino acids. CDR3 DNA: TGCAGCGTGACGGCGGTGGATATGTCCCTATTGGGCTACACCTTC. This gives the protein CSVTAVDMSLLGYTF.

For this clone: Other DNA variants within this sample encode the same CDR3. This chain uses TRBV5-1 with TRBJ2-3; TRBD2 aligns across 9 bases. Trimming took 0 bases from V and 3 from J; bases not matched to a gene: 2. CDR1 and CDR2 from the germline V gene are SGHRS and YFSETQ. This CDR3 contains 15 residues. CDR3 protein: CASSLVSGSTDTQYF. The CDR3, as DNA: TGCGCCAGCAGCTTGGTTAGCGGGAGTACAGATACGCAGTATTTT.

The chain employs TRBV19 and TRBJ2-5, with TRBD1 matching over 11 bases. Losses at the gene ends were 9 bases for V and 3 bases for J; bases not matched to a gene: 6. The germline gives CDR1 LNHDA, CDR2 SQIVND (reference sequence). This CDR3 contains 14 residues. The DNA for the CDR3 is TGTGCCAGCCACCGGACAGGGGGCGAAGAGACCCAGTACTTC. Protein sequence: CASHRTGGEETQYF.

The chain couples TRBV9 to TRBJ2-5; 11 bases are shared with TRBD2. Germline V gene data show CDR1 as SGDLS and CDR2 as YYNGEE. The CDR3 length is 16 residues. Trimming removed 4 bases from V and 2 bases from J; junction bases left unmatched: 7. The CDR3, as DNA: TGTGCCAGCAGCCCAGCCCGACTAGCGGGGCAAGAGACCCAGTACTTC. Translating gives CASSPARLAGQETQYF.

J is TRBJ2-1 and V is TRBV7-2; 9 nucleotides line up with TRBD2. The CDR3 is made up of 18 amino acids. The germline gives CDR1 SGHTA, CDR2 FQGNSA. V lost 4 bases and J lost 11; bases outside the gene matches: 21. CDR3 bases: TGTGCCAGCAGCTCCGGAGCGGGGGGTCCCCCTGTCCGAATGAAGCAGTTCTTC. It encodes CASSSGAGGPPVRMKQFF.